These T cell receptor beta chains were read from a single sample in a study of T cell responses to AZD1222 COVID-19 vaccine. Method: immunoSEQ multiplex PCR; TCRdb's copy keeps in-frame clones and lacks some. The repertoire holds roughly 160,000 clones, around nine tenths seen once, with approximately 4.3% in the top ten. Here the sequenced sample was peripheral blood, taken 28 days after the second AZD1222 dose. All receptors derive from an adult who received the AZD1222 COVID-19 vaccine. Both conserved end residues are part of each CDR3. A D gene is named only where the DNA matches it firmly. Size is omitted from some rows. Given values are once, few, many or a class for expanded clones.

clone_size j_call d_call v_call cdr3_nt cdr3_aa
. TRBJ1-2 . TRBV27 TGTGCCAGCAGTGCGAGGACAGCTGGGGGCTACACCTTC CASSARTAGGYTF
. TRBJ1-5 . TRBV4-2 TGTGCCAGCAGCCAAGATGAGGATCAGCCCCAGCATTTT CASSQDEDQPQHF
few TRBJ2-7 TRBD1 TRBV15 TGTGCCACCAGCGACCCGACAGGGTCCCCATCCTACGAGCAGTACTTC CATSDPTGSPSYEQYF
. TRBJ2-7 . TRBV30 TGTGCCTGGGGTTCATCGGGACAATATCCCGAGCAGTACTTC CAWGSSGQYPEQYF
. TRBJ2-2 . TRBV19 TGTGCCAGTAAGGAATGGACCCAACCAGAAGGGAAGGCCGGGGAGCTGTTTTTT CASKEWTQPEGKAGELFF
. TRBJ1-3 . TRBV2 TGTGCCAGCAGAATGAGGGGCTCTGGAAACACCATATATTTT CASRMRGSGNTIYF
. TRBJ1-5 . TRBV3-1/TRBV3-2 TGTGCCAGCAGGGGATCGAGGGGAGAGCCCCAGCATTTT CASRGSRGEPQHF
. TRBJ2-2 TRBD1 TRBV5-4 TGTGCCAGCAGCTTGGGGGGGACAGGGTGGAACACCGGGGAGCTGTTTTTT CASSLGGTGWNTGELFF
. TRBJ1-5 . TRBV6-5 TGTGCCAGCAGATGGGACGCTCTTGGGAATCAGCCCCAGCATTTT CASRWDALGNQPQHF
. TRBJ1-3 . TRBV3-1/TRBV3-2 TGTGCCAGCAGCCAGAGTTTTTCTGGAAACACCATATATTTT CASSQSFSGNTIYF
. TRBJ2-6 . TRBV7-9 TGTGCCAGCAGCTTACATGGTACTGGGGCCAACGTCCTGACTTTC CASSLHGTGANVLTF
. TRBJ1-4 . TRBV12-3/TRBV12-4 TGTGCCAGCAGTCTAACCTCCCCTGAAAAACTGTTTTTT CASSLTSPEKLFF
. TRBJ2-2 . TRBV10-1 TGCGCCAGCAGTGTACAACCCCTTTTTAACACCGGGGAGCTGTTTTTT CASSVQPLFNTGELFF
. TRBJ1-2 . TRBV7-2 TGTGCCAGCAGCTTCGTTACGGGGGGCGCGTCTGGCTACACCTTC CASSFVTGGASGYTF
. TRBJ2-7 . TRBV12-5 TGTGCTAGTGGTTTGGGACAGGGAGGGGACGAGCAGTACTTC CASGLGQGGDEQYF
. TRBJ1-4 . TRBV19 TGTGCCAGTAGTTGGGTGTCCCGCCGGAAGAATGAAAAACTGTTTTTT CASSWVSRRKNEKLFF
. TRBJ2-2 . TRBV21-1 TGTGCCAGCAGCCGGGTGACTAGCGGGGCGAACACCGGGGAGCTGTTTTTT CASSRVTSGANTGELFF
. TRBJ1-6 TRBD1 TRBV2 TGTGCCAGCAGTGAACAGGGGGACAAAAATTCACCCCTCCACTTT CASSEQGDKNSPLHF
. TRBJ2-7 TRBD1 TRBV18 TGTGCCAGCTCACCCTTTGGACAGGTCCCCTACGAGCAGTACTTC CASSPFGQVPYEQYF
. TRBJ1-4 . TRBV5-1 TGCGCCAGCAGTGCCCAGAACAATGAAAAACTGTTTTTT CASSAQNNEKLFF
. TRBJ2-7 TRBD1 TRBV2 TGTGCCAGCAGCGCCGGGACAGGCTGGGCCTACGAGCAGTACTTC CASSAGTGWAYEQYF
. TRBJ2-1 TRBD1 TRBV7-2 TGTGCCAGCAGCTTCGGGACAGCCTACAATGAGCAGTTCTTC CASSFGTAYNEQFF
many TRBJ1-1 . TRBV7-3 TGTGCCAGCAGCGCCTCGGAGGACACTGAAGCTTTCTTT CASSASEDTEAFF
few TRBJ1-2 . TRBV10-3 TGTGCCATCAGTGGGGAGGGTTTGACTGGCTACACCTTC CAISGEGLTGYTF
. TRBJ2-1 . TRBV9 TGTGCCAGCAGCGTACGGGGGGCCTCCTACAATGAGCAGTTCTTC CASSVRGASYNEQFF
. TRBJ2-2 . TRBV15 TGTGCCACCAGCAGTACCCCAGGCGGAGCATCGAACACCGGGGAGCTGTTTTTT CATSSTPGGASNTGELFF
. TRBJ1-1 . TRBV12-5 TGTGCTAGTGCCTCGATAGGACGCGCTAACCCTGAAGCTTTCTTT CASASIGRANPEAFF
. TRBJ1-3 . TRBV21-1 TGTGCCAGCACGTCTTATGGAAACACCATATATTTT CASTSYGNTIYF
. TRBJ2-2 TRBD2 TRBV5-1 TGCGCCAGCAGGTCCGGGACTACGAACACCGGGGAGCTGTTTTTT CASRSGTTNTGELFF
. TRBJ1-5 . TRBV19 TGTGCCAGTAGTATTAAGGTGGTCAATCAGCCCCAGCATTTT CASSIKVVNQPQHF
. TRBJ2-5 . TRBV5-6 TGTGCCAGCAGCTTGGGAGGGCCCTTCCAAGAGACCCAGTACTTC CASSLGGPFQETQYF
once TRBJ2-7 TRBD2 TRBV12-5 TGTGCTAGTGGTTTGGTCACACCCAGGTGGGGGGGGTACGAGCAGTACTTC CASGLVTPRWGGYEQYF
. TRBJ1-6 . TRBV12-5 TGTGCTAGTGGTCCCCCCGGCGGGAGGAATTCACCCCTCCACTTT CASGPPGGRNSPLHF
. TRBJ1-2 TRBD1 TRBV4-2 TGTGCCAGCAGCCAGGGACAGTCTAACTATGGCTACACCTTC CASSQGQSNYGYTF
. TRBJ1-5 . TRBV27 TGTGCCAGCAGACTACAGCGTAATCAGCCCCAGCATTTT CASRLQRNQPQHF
. TRBJ1-2 TRBD1 TRBV19 TGTGCCAGTAGTATTCAGACAGGGAGGATACATCAGGCCCATGGCTACACCTTC CASSIQTGRIHQAHGYTF
. TRBJ1-1 . TRBV29-1 TGCAGCGTTGTGGCTGGGGCAGGGGAGCGGGGTGAAGCTTTCTTT CSVVAGAGERGEAFF
. TRBJ1-6 . TRBV10-3 TGTGCCATCCAAGGCGACGGGGCAGGGCGAAATTCACCCCTCCACTTT CAIQGDGAGRNSPLHF
. TRBJ1-2 TRBD1 TRBV6-2/TRBV6-3 TGTGCCAGCAGTTATACCGGGACAGGGGATTATGGCTACACCTTC CASSYTGTGDYGYTF
. TRBJ2-1 TRBD2 TRBV6-6 TGTGCCAGCAGCGAGACACTAGCGGGGGCCCAAAAAGCCTCCTACAATGAGCAGTTCTTC CASSETLAGAQKASYNEQFF
. TRBJ2-3 TRBD1 TRBV7-9 TGTGCCAGCAGCTCACGGACAGGTGCGAGGAGCACAGATACGCAGTATTTT CASSSRTGARSTDTQYF
. TRBJ2-3 . TRBV2 TGTGCCAGCAGTGTAGGTACGGATACGCAGTATTTT CASSVGTDTQYF
. TRBJ1-2 . TRBV19 TGTGCCCGTGCACAGAAGCAAACTAACTATGGCTACACCTTC CARAQKQTNYGYTF
. TRBJ1-4 TRBD1 TRBV19 TGTGCCTCCTCGGGACAGACCAATGAAAAACTGTTTTTT CASSGQTNEKLFF
few TRBJ2-2 . TRBV10-3 TGTGCCATCAGTGAATCGGTGCGAAACACCGGGGAGCTGTTTTTT CAISESVRNTGELFF
. TRBJ2-7 TRBD1 TRBV4-2 TGTGCCAGCAGCCATGACGGACAGGGCTACGAGCAGTACTTC CASSHDGQGYEQYF